Below are 32 T cell receptor beta chains sequenced from a single sample in a study of CD8 T cells in ankylosing spondylitis. TCRdb reprocessed the 5' RACE reads via MiXCR and lists one record per CDR3 protein. The sample yields under 250,000 distinct CDR3 sequences, 7% to 10% seen once. Sequencing used blood, either unsorted or a sorted T cell fraction (not recorded which). The source of these receptors is a female donor with ankylosing spondylitis or in good health (not recorded which).

The sample holds many counts of this clonotype. The chain joins TRBV29-1 to TRBJ2-3; D remains ambiguous. CDR3 length equals 15 residues. The germline V and J ends were trimmed by 1 base and 1 base, with 12 bases remaining between them. CDR1 and CDR2 (germline): SQVTM, ANQGSEA. For the CDR3, the DNA is TGCAGCGTTGAAGGCAGGATAAGAGGCACAGATACGCAGTATTTT. This sequence encodes CSVEGRIRGTDTQYF.

This clonotype has a count of ten or more. J is TRBJ2-1 and V is TRBV7-7; D is possibly TRBD1 (6 bases). The CDR3 consists of 15 residues. Trimming stripped 6 bases from V and 4 bases from J, with 16 bases between. Looked up from germline, CDR1 is SSHAT and CDR2 is FNYEAQ (reference sequence). The CDR3 sequence is CASSPGQTSYNEQFF. In nucleotides, the CDR3 is TGTGCCAGCAGTCCCGGACAGACTTCTTACAATGAGCAGTTCTTC.

This clonotype has a count of ten or more. CDR3 amino acids: CASSLGPPNTEAFF. CDR3 DNA: TGCGCCAGCAGCTTGGGGCCGCCGAACACTGAAGCTTTCTTT. The rearrangement joins TRBV5-1 to TRBJ1-1, with unresolved D. This CDR3 comprises 14 residues. V gave up 0 bases and J gave up 1 base, with 7 bases separating them. Germline lookup yields CDR1 SGHRS and CDR2 YFSETQ.

The table lists this clonotype with a few counts. This chain links TRBV11-2 with TRBJ2-2; 7 positions agree with TRBD2. This CDR3 region has 16 residues. Germline V CDR1 and CDR2: SGHAT, FQNNGV. J gave up 0 bases and V 5 bases, and 6 bases lay outside the gene matches. CDR3 residues: CASSLELASNTGELFF. Here the CDR3 DNA reads TGTGCCAGCAGCCTCGAACTAGCGTCGAACACCGGGGAGCTGTTTTTT.

This clonotype has a handful of counts. The rearrangement links TRBV19 to TRBJ2-6; 10 positions agree with TRBD1. Looked up from germline, CDR1 is LNHDA and CDR2 is SQIVND (reference sequence). V lost 6 bases, J lost 1 base, and 6 bases stayed unmatched. The CDR3 loop spans 17 amino acids. CDR3 residues: CASSGGQGMSGANVLTF. CDR3 DNA: TGTGCCAGTAGCGGGGGACAGGGGATGTCTGGGGCCAACGTCCTGACTTTC.

This clonotype was observed a few times. The chain combines TRBV7-2 with TRBJ2-1; 9 bases are a match to TRBD2. Germline V CDR1 and CDR2: SGHTA, FQGNSA. CDR3 length: 15 amino acids. The V and J ends lost 0 bases and 7 bases, in that order; junction bases with no gene match: 4. CDR3: CASSLASGSDNEQFF. The CDR3, as DNA: TGTGCCAGCAGCTTAGCTAGCGGGAGTGATAATGAGCAGTTCTTC.

This clonotype has ten or more counts. This chain joins TRBV20-1 and TRBJ2-3; D is unclear. The length of the CDR3 is 14 residues. Trimming left V 1 base short and J 3 bases short, with 11 bases between. Germline CDR1 DFQATT, CDR2 SNEGSKA (reference sequence). For the CDR3, the DNA is TGCAGTGCTAGAGTGGTACCGGCAACAGATACGCAGTATTTT. Its translation: CSARVVPATDTQYF.

The V gene is TRBV5-6, the J gene TRBJ2-3; TRBD2 matches at 9 bases. Germline assignment: CDR1 SGHDT and CDR2 YYEEEE. The junction had 9 bases not matched to a gene; V was cut back by 3 bases and J by 1 base. This CDR3 is 17 amino acids long. CDR3 sequence: CASSSSSGGLGTDTQYF. The CDR3 DNA sequence: TGTGCCAGCAGCTCCAGTAGCGGGGGCCTTGGCACAGATACGCAGTATTTT.

The chain is built from TRBV5-1 and TRBJ1-4; possibly TRBD1 for D (6 bases). Germline V gene data show CDR1 as SGHRS and CDR2 as YFSETQ. The CDR3 runs 17 residues. V shed 0 bases and J shed 7 bases, with 19 bases lying between them. CDR3 DNA: TGCGCCAGCAGCTTGGCCGGGCGTCGCAGGGGAGGTGAAAAACTGTTTTTT. Its protein product is CASSLAGRRRGGEKLFF.

There are many counts of this clonotype. The chain has TRBV14 and TRBJ1-1; D possibly corresponds to TRBD1 (6 bases). This CDR3 contains 17 residues. Looked up from germline, CDR1 is SGHDN and CDR2 is FVKESK. The ends were cut back, 4 bases at V and 5 bases at J, with 23 bases in the middle. The CDR3 DNA follows: TGTGCCAGCAGCCCTGAGGGGGAAACGTGGGTCTTTACTGAAGCTTTCTTT. Translation: CASSPEGETWVFTEAFF.

About this clonotype: Since a much larger clone is just one base distant, this may be a read error. The CDR3 reads CSVREGPGGLFF. Written as DNA, the CDR3 is TGCAGCGTTCGGGAAGGGCCCGGGGGGCTGTTTTTT. The J gene is TRBJ2-2, the V gene TRBV29-1, with a tentative D call TRBD2 (6 bases). CDR1 and CDR2 (germline): SQVTM, ANQGSEA. CDR3 size: 12 residues.

This clonotype was counted ten times or more. The rearrangement links TRBV7-2 to TRBJ2-1; no clear D. The germline gives CDR1 SGHTA, CDR2 FQGNSA. The CDR3 sequence is 14 residues long. Trimming left V 6 bases short and J 8 bases short, with 17 bases between. CDR3 nucleotide sequence: TGTGCCAGCAGTGACGAGGTAGGTTTTGATGAGCAGTTCTTC. It is translated as CASSDEVGFDEQFF.

V gene TRBV30 combines with J gene TRBJ1-5; 8 bases agree with TRBD1. The CDR3 extends over 14 amino acids. The J segment lost 5 bases and the V segment lost 4 bases, leaving 7 bases of the junction unmatched. The germline CDR1 and CDR2 sequences are GTSNPN and SVGIG (reference sequence). CDR3 loop: CAWTNSGGHQPQHF. The DNA for the CDR3 is TGTGCCTGGACGAATTCAGGGGGCCATCAGCCCCAGCATTTT.

This clonotype was counted a few times. This sequence joins TRBV7-2 and TRBJ2-1; 7 bases align to TRBD2. The ends lost 4 bases at V and 11 bases at J; junction bases unmatched: 20. The V gene's germline CDR1 is SGHTA and CDR2 FQGNSA. This CDR3 region has 17 residues. CDR3 sequence reads: CASSWGGALGPRGKQFF. For the CDR3, the DNA is TGTGCCAGCAGCTGGGGGGGAGCCCTAGGCCCCCGGGGGAAGCAGTTCTTC.

This clonotype has a count of ten or more. The chain couples TRBV4-3 to TRBJ2-2; no definite D call. The V gene's germline CDR1 is LGHNA and CDR2 YSLEER. The length of the CDR3 is 15 residues. Trimming shortened V by 0 bases and J by 3 bases, and 8 bases separated the two germline ends. CDR3 region: CASSQDVLDTGELFF. CDR3 coding DNA: TGCGCCAGCAGCCAAGACGTCCTGGACACCGGGGAGCTGTTTTTT.

This clonotype was picked up many times. The chain carries TRBV7-8 and TRBJ1-2; a weak D match, TRBD1 (5 bases). Germline V lookup: CDR1 SGHVS, CDR2 FQNEAQ. This CDR3 spans 16 amino acids. Trimming pared 1 base from V and 8 bases from J, leaving 20 bases between. The CDR3 sequence is CASSLEAGPFMGGYTF. The CDR3 bases are TGTGCCAGCAGCTTAGAGGCAGGGCCCTTCATGGGAGGCTACACCTTC.

This clonotype occurred many times. The V gene is TRBV20-1, the J gene TRBJ1-5, with TRBD1 as a possible D gene (5 bases). V was cut by 0 bases and J by 7 bases, with 13 bases left in between. The CDR3 runs 14 residues. CDR1 is DFQATT, CDR2 SNEGSKA, per germline (reference sequence). CDR3 sequence reads: CSARDGGVGQPQHF. In DNA form, the CDR3 reads TGCAGTGCTAGAGATGGGGGGGTGGGGCAGCCCCAGCATTTT.

This clonotype has at least ten counts. The chain carries TRBV15 and TRBJ2-3; D gene ambiguous. Trimming cost V 3 bases and J 2 bases, with 15 bases left between them. Germline V lookup: CDR1 LNHNV, CDR2 YYDKDF (reference sequence). The CDR3 length is 16 residues. As DNA, the CDR3 is TGTGCCACCAGCAGTTACGGCAGGAGAGACACAGATACGCAGTATTTT. Its protein product is CATSSYGRRDTDTQYF. The full variable domain, in which reference TRBV15 and TRBJ2-3 provide the parts outside the CDR3, is DAMVIQNPRYQVTQFGKPVTLSCSQTLNHNVMYWYQQKSSQAPKLLFHYYDKDFNNEADTPDNFQSRRPNTSFCFLDIRSPGLGDTAMYLCATSSYGRRDTDTQYFGPGTRLTVL.

The V and J genes are TRBV6-2 or TRBV6-3 and TRBJ1-5, with unresolved D. Germline CDR1 MNHEY, CDR2 SVGEGT. V shed 0 bases and J shed 2 bases, with 11 bases lying between them. CDR3 length: 16 residues. CDR3 nucleotides: TGTGCCAGCAGTTACTCGAAGGGTGGTGGCAATCAGCCCCAGCATTTT. Translated, it gives CASSYSKGGGNQPQHF.

As for this clonotype: A read error may explain this, as a much larger clone is one base away. The rearrangement joins TRBV29-1 to TRBJ1-1; 9 bases are shared with TRBD1. Trimming cost V 4 bases and J 4 bases; bases outside gene matches: 4. The CDR3 is 13 residues long. Germline CDR1 reads SQVTM; CDR2 reads ANQGSEA. CDR3 in amino acids: CSVGTGVVTEAFF. The CDR3 nucleotides read TGCAGCGTTGGGACAGGGGTAGTCACTGAAGCTTTCTTT.

This clonotype was recorded at least ten times. This rearrangement joins TRBV20-1 to TRBJ2-2, with TRBD2 as a possible D gene (6 bases). The ends were cut back, 5 bases at V and 6 bases at J, with 13 bases in the middle. The CDR3 is made up of 13 amino acids. Germline V gene data show CDR1 as DFQATT and CDR2 as SNEGSKA (reference sequence). CDR3 nucleotides: TGCAGTGCTCGGGACTTCTCTCCCGGGGAGCTGTTTTTT. As protein: CSARDFSPGELFF.

In its sample, this clonotype was seen many times. The CDR3 spells CASSLLVGPQETQYF. CDR3 bases: TGTGCCAGCAGTTTATTGGTCGGACCCCAAGAGACCCAGTACTTC. The rearrangement uses TRBV28 and TRBJ2-5; D gene ambiguous. V lost 1 base, J lost 1 base, and 10 bases lay in between. Germline assignment: CDR1 MDHEN and CDR2 SYDVKM. The CDR3 runs 15 residues. Combining the CDR3 with reference TRBV28 and TRBJ2-5 gives the whole variable domain DVKVTQSSRYLVKRTGEKVFLECVQDMDHENMFWYRQDPGLGLRLIYFSYDVKMKEKGDIPEGYSVSREKKERFSLILESASTNQTSMYLCASSLLVGPQETQYFGPGTRLLVL.

Concerning this clonotype itself: Compared with germline, one end of the junction differs, possibly owing to a read error. This sequence joins TRBV7-2 and TRBJ1-1; weak D call: TRBD1 (6 bases). The CDR3 has 15 amino acids. Per germline, CDR1 SGHTA and CDR2 FQGNSA. CDR3 in DNA: TGTGTCAGCAGCTTACAAGGGGGGATGAACACTGAAGCTTTCTTT. As protein: CVSSLQGGMNTEAFF.

The V gene is TRBV18, the J gene TRBJ2-1; no reliable D call. The germline V and J ends were trimmed by 3 bases and 9 bases, with 15 bases remaining between them. The V gene's germline CDR1 is KGHSH and CDR2 LQKENI. The CDR3 has 14 amino acids. This CDR3 is CASSPLASFSEQFF. In DNA form, the CDR3 reads TGTGCCAGCTCACCTTTGGCATCTTTCAGTGAGCAGTTCTTC.

This clonotype was detected ten times or more. The gene calls are TRBV15 and TRBJ1-5; D remains ambiguous. Trimming removed 1 base from V and 6 bases from J, with 10 bases in between. In germline, CDR1 is LNHNV, CDR2 YYDKDF (reference sequence). This CDR3 has 14 amino acids. The CDR3: CATSRGTGSQPQHF. The CDR3 region has the DNA TGTGCCACCAGCAGAGGGACGGGGAGTCAGCCCCAGCATTTT.

The chain combines TRBV14 with TRBJ2-1, with a possible D match to TRBD2 (6 bases). Germline CDR1 SGHDN, CDR2 FVKESK. The ends were cut back, 3 bases at V and 6 bases at J, with 15 bases in the middle. CDR3 size: 15 residues. Written as DNA, the CDR3 is TGTGCCAGCAGCCAGGGGGGTGTGGTCGGCAATGAGCAGTTCTTC. Its translation is CASSQGGVVGNEQFF.

This clonotype was detected many times. The genes are TRBV12-5 and TRBJ2-7; D unresolved. Germline assignment: CDR1 LGHNT and CDR2 FRNRAP. This CDR3 comprises 11 residues. V dropped 6 bases and J dropped 2 bases, with 5 bases sitting between them. The CDR3 DNA reads as TGTGCTAGTGGCAAGACCTACGAGCAGTACTTC. This encodes CASGKTYEQYF.

In its sample, this clonotype was seen many times. This chain links TRBV5-1 with TRBJ2-1; D unclear. V gave up 5 bases and J gave up 5 bases, with 8 bases separating them. This CDR3 is 12 amino acids long. The V gene's germline CDR1 is SGHRS and CDR2 YFSETQ. CDR3 residues: CASSQTDNEQFF. CDR3 coding DNA: TGCGCCAGCAGTCAAACCGACAATGAGCAGTTCTTC.

This clonotype was counted many times. The chain has TRBV29-1 and TRBJ2-3, with D uncertain. Trimming took off 3 bases at V and 7 bases at J, with 14 bases between the two ends. CDR1 is SQVTM and CDR2 is ANQGSEA in the germline V gene. The CDR3 extends over 13 amino acids. CDR3 in DNA: TGCAGCGTTGATTTTGGGCTGAGGAATACGCAGTATTTT. Its protein product is CSVDFGLRNTQYF.

This clonotype was detected a few times. This chain uses TRBV28 with TRBJ1-5; TRBD1 matches at 8 bases. The CDR3 contains 15 residues. V trimming: 7 bases; J trimming: 7 bases; junction bases outside the gene matches: 12. CDR1 is MDHEN and CDR2 is SYDVKM in the germline V gene. This CDR3 reads CASTYSDRVGQPQHF. The CDR3 DNA sequence: TGTGCCAGCACCTACTCGGACAGGGTAGGACAGCCCCAGCATTTT.

The chain couples TRBV9 to TRBJ1-4; D gene uncertain. The CDR3 length is 15 residues. Germline V lookup: CDR1 SGDLS, CDR2 YYNGEE. Deletions cut 1 base from V and 4 bases from J, with 11 bases between. CDR3 amino acids: CASSVWGPYNEKLFF. The CDR3 region has the DNA TGTGCCAGCAGCGTATGGGGTCCTTATAATGAAAAACTGTTTTTT.

This clonotype was recorded many times. The J gene is TRBJ2-3, the V gene TRBV10-2, with D possibly being TRBD2 (5 bases). The V end lost 3 bases, the J end lost 0 bases, and 7 bases lay between the germline ends. In germline, CDR1 is WSHSY, CDR2 SAAADI. The CDR3 extends over 14 amino acids. CDR3 sequence reads: CASSDASSTDTQYF. CDR3 DNA sequence: TGCGCCAGCAGTGACGCTAGCAGCACAGATACGCAGTATTTT.